The present entry profiles one T cell receptor (beta chain) with its context. The CDR3 has 15 residues. Germline CDR1 MGHDK, CDR2 SYGVNS. The ends were cut back, 0 bases at V and 5 bases at J, with 13 bases in the middle. The source of the sample is a study of T cell responses to AZD1222 COVID-19 vaccine. Measured with immunoSEQ multiplex PCR; TCRdb has only the in-frame clones, and not every one. The sample has 130,000 to 150,000 clones; roughly 92% are singletons. The sample here was peripheral blood, taken on day 0 of AZD1222 vaccination. This rearrangement joins TRBV25-1 to TRBJ2-5, with D maybe TRBD2 (6 bases). The receptor's source is an adult in good health. Here the CDR3 DNA reads TGTGCCAGCAGTGAATATAAGGAGGGCCGGGAGACCCAGTACTTC. Its translation is CASSEYKEGRETQYF.